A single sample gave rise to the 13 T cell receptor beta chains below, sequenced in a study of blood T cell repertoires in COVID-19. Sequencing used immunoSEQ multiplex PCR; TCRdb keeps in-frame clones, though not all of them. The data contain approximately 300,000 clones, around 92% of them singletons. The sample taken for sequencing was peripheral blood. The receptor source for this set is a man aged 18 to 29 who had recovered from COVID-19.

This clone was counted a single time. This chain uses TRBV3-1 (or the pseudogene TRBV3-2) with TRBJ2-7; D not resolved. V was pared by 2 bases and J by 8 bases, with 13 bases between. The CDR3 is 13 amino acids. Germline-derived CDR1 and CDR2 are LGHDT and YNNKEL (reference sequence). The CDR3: CASSQTLENKQYF. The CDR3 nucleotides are TGTGCCAGCAGCCAAACCCTAGAAAATAAGCAGTACTTC.

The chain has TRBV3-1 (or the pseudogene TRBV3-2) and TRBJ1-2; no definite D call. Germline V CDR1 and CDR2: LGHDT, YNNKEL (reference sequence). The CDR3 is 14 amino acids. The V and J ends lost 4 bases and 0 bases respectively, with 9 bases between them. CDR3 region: CASSLDTANYGYTF. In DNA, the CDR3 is TGTGCCAGCAGCCTCGACACAGCTAACTATGGCTACACCTTC.

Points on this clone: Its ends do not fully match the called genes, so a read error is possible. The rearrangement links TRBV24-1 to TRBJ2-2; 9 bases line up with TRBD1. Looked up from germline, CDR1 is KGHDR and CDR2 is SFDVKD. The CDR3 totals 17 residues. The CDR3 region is CATSDAPGTGNIGELFF. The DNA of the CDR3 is TGTGCCACCAGTGATGCACCCGGGACAGGGAACATCGGGGAGCTGTTTTTT.

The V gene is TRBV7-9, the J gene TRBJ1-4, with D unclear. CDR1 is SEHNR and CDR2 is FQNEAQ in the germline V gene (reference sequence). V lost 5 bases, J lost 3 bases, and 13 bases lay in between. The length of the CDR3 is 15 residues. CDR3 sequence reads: CASSEKTWANEKLFF. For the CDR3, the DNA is TGTGCCAGCAGCGAAAAGACATGGGCTAATGAAAAACTGTTTTTT.

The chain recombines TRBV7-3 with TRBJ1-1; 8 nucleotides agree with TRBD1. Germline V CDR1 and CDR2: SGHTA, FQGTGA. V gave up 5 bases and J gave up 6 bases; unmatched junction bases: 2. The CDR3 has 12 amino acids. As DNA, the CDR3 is TGTGCCAGCAGCACAGGGGGGTCTGAAGCTTTCTTT. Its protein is CASSTGGSEAFF.

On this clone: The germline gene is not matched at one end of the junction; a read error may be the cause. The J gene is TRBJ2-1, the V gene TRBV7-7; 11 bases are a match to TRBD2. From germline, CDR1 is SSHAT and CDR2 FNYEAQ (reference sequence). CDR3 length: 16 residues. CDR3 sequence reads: CASSPVAGGPQNEQFF. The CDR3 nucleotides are TGTGCTAGCAGCCCGGTAGCGGGGGGGCCACAGAATGAGCAGTTCTTC.

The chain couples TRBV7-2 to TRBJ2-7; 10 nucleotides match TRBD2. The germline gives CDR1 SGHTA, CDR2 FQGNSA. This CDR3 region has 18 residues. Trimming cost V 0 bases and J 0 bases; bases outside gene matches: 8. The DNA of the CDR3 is TGTGCCAGCAGCTTAGCGCGCCTAGCGGGGGCCACCTCCTACGAGCAGTACTTC. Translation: CASSLARLAGATSYEQYF.

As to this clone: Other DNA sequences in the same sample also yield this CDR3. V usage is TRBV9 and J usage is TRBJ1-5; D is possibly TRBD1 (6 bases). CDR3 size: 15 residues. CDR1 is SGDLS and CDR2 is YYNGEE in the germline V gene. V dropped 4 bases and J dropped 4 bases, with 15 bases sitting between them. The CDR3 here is CASSPGGGGNQPQHF. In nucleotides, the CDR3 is TGTGCCAGCAGCCCCGGGGGGGGCGGGAATCAGCCCCAGCATTTT. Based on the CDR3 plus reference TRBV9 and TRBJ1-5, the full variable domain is DSGVTQTPKHLITATGQRVTLRCSPRSGDLSVYWYQQSLDQGLQFLIQYYNGEERAKGNILERFSAQQFPDLHSELNLSSLELGDSALYFCASSPGGGGNQPQHFGDGTRLSIL.

CDR3 in amino acids: CASSSGLNNEQFF. CDR3 nucleotides: TGTGCCAGCAGCTCCGGACTAAACAATGAGCAGTTCTTC. This chain joins TRBV5-6 and TRBJ2-1; TRBD2 is a possible D gene (6 bases). Germline V gene data show CDR1 as SGHDT and CDR2 as YYEEEE. This CDR3 has 13 amino acids. Trimming removed 3 bases at V and 5 bases at J, with 9 bases between.

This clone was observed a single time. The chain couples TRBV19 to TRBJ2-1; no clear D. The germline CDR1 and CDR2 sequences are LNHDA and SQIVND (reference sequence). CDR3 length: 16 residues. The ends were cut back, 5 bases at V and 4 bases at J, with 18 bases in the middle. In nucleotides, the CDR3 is TGTGCCAGTAGTGCAGACCGGAGTCCAGAATACAATGAGCAGTTCTTC. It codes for CASSADRSPEYNEQFF.

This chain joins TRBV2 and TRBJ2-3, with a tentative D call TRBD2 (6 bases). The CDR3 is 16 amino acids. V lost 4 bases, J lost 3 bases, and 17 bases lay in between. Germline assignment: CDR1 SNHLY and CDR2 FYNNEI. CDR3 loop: CASSVRGEGPTDTQYF. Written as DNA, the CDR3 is TGTGCCAGCAGTGTGCGGGGAGAGGGGCCGACAGATACGCAGTATTTT.

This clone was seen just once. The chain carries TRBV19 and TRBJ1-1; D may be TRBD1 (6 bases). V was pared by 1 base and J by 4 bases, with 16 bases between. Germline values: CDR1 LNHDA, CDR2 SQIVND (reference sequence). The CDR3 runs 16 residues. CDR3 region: CASSIAWRGGPTEAFF. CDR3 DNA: TGTGCCAGTAGTATAGCATGGAGGGGGGGCCCCACTGAAGCTTTCTTT.

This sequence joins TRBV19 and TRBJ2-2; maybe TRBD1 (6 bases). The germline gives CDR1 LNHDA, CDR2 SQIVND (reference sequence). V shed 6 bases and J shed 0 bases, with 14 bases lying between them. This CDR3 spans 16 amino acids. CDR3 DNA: TGTGCCAGTAGAGGGGGTCCCCTTTCGAACACCGGGGAGCTGTTTTTT. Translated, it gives CASRGGPLSNTGELFF.